This TCR beta chain came from a study of OX40 agonist ivuxolimab in advanced cancers. Study-wide context: Enrolled patients in dose escalation had cancers that were hepatocellular carcinoma, melanoma, renal cell or head and neck cancer.

The data were produced by immunoSEQ multiplex PCR, yet TCRdb's version contains in-frame clones alone and is incomplete. Counted here are approximately 70,000 clones, roughly 82% occurring once; the ten biggest clones make up 6.9%. V shed 3 bases and J shed 12 bases, with 11 bases lying between them. The CDR3 consists of 12 residues. Germline V gene data show CDR1 as LGHNT and CDR2 as FRNRAP. The TCR originated in an adult with an advanced solid tumor such as melanoma, head and neck, liver or kidney cancer. Material: CD4+ or CD8+ T cells sorted from blood, obtained in a trial of the OX40 agonist ivuxolimab. This sequence joins TRBV12-5 and TRBJ2-2; D could derive from TRBD1 or TRBD2 (5 bases each). CDR3 sequence reads: CASGLDYRQLFF. CDR3 DNA: TGTGCTAGTGGTTTAGACTACAGGCAGCTGTTTTTT.